The 21 T cell receptor beta chains listed next were all sequenced from one sample in a study of control samples from healthy donors and cancer patients. Profiled with immunoSEQ multiplex PCR; TCRdb holds only in-frame clones, not every one. This sample has 150,000 to 200,000 clones, with 92% found just once. Sequenced input: blood. The origin of the receptors is a woman in her twenties or thirties in good health.

The V gene is TRBV12-3 or TRBV12-4, the J gene TRBJ2-7; D possibly corresponds to TRBD1 (5 bases). The V end was cut by 4 bases, the J end by 6 bases, with 13 bases between. The CDR3 sequence is 13 residues long. The CDR3, as DNA: TGTGCCAGCAGTTCAGGGTATAAGAGCGAGCAGTACTTC. Residues: CASSSGYKSEQYF.

The chain recombines TRBV19 with TRBJ2-1; 7 bases match TRBD2. This CDR3 contains 18 residues. Germline values: CDR1 LNHDA, CDR2 SQIVND (reference sequence). V was clipped by 0 bases and J by 3 bases; unmatched bases: 11. In DNA form, the CDR3 reads TGTGCCAGTAGTATAGACTGGGAGCGGGGAGCGCACTACAATGAGCAGTTCTTC. It is translated as CASSIDWERGAHYNEQFF.

The chain joins TRBV12-5 to TRBJ1-5; 9 positions agree with TRBD1. The V gene's germline CDR1 is LGHNT and CDR2 FRNRAP. There are 14 residues in the CDR3. With 0 bases clipped from V and 6 bases from J, the junction kept 0 bases outside the gene matches. The CDR3 here is CASGLVQGAQPQHF. The CDR3 DNA reads as TGTGCTAGTGGTTTGGTACAGGGGGCTCAGCCCCAGCATTTT.

The chain carries TRBV7-8 and TRBJ2-5; 11 bases fit TRBD2. This CDR3 region has 14 residues. V shed 6 bases, J shed 4 bases, and the junction held 4 bases outside the gene matches. Germline CDR1 is SGHVS and CDR2 is FQNEAQ. The DNA for the CDR3 is TGTGCCAGCAGACAAACTAGCGGGGGAGAGACCCAGTACTTC. Translation gives CASRQTSGGETQYF.

This chain joins TRBV6-5 and TRBJ2-1; no clear D gene. Between the trimmed V and J ends, which lost 5 bases and 7 bases, there was a span of 12 bases. The CDR3 sequence is 13 residues long. Germline assignment: CDR1 MNHEY and CDR2 SVGAGI. The DNA of the CDR3 is TGTGCCAGCAGTAGACACTCCGCTAATGAGCAGTTCTTC. This sequence encodes CASSRHSANEQFF.

V is TRBV5-4 and J is TRBJ1-1; D is unclear. V was pared by 6 bases and J by 0 bases, with 15 bases between. The V gene's germline CDR1 is SGHNT and CDR2 YYREEE (reference sequence). This CDR3 is 15 amino acids long. Here the CDR3 DNA reads TGTGCCAGCACCCTGGAGGGAGGACTGAACACTGAAGCTTTCTTT. As protein: CASTLEGGLNTEAFF.

The genes are TRBV5-1 and TRBJ2-7; no clear D. Germline CDR1 is SGHRS and CDR2 is YFSETQ. This CDR3 has 11 residues. The V end was cut by 3 bases, the J end by 0 bases, with 1 base between. DNA for the CDR3: TGCGCCAGCAGCTCCTCCTACGAGCAGTACTTC. Protein product: CASSSSYEQYF.

This clone has a handful of counts. This rearrangement joins TRBV5-1 to TRBJ2-5; 8 bases map to TRBD2. Germline V CDR1 and CDR2: SGHRS, YFSETQ. This CDR3 is built from 15 residues. After removal of 0 bases from V and 5 bases from J, the junction contained 6 bases not matched to a gene. The DNA of the CDR3 is TGCGCCAGCAGCTTGGGCGGGAGGCCCCAGGAGACCCAGTACTTC. As protein: CASSLGGRPQETQYF.

As for this clone: The sample has other DNA sequences that encode this CDR3 too. The rearrangement links TRBV5-1 to TRBJ2-1; D is uncertain. The V and J ends lost 0 bases and 6 bases respectively, with 7 bases between them. Per germline, CDR1 SGHRS and CDR2 YFSETQ. The CDR3 is 13 amino acids. CDR3 nucleotide sequence: TGCGCCAGCAGCTTGGACTCGGGCAATGAGCAGTTCTTC. Translating gives CASSLDSGNEQFF.

This clone was seen just once. The chain has TRBV28 and TRBJ1-1, with D possibly being TRBD1 (5 bases). V was shortened by 5 bases and J by 13 bases, with 20 bases between the two germline ends. Germline lookup yields CDR1 MDHEN and CDR2 SYDVKM. The CDR3 is made up of 13 amino acids. The CDR3 DNA reads TGTGCCAGCAGTCCCGCGGGGACTGGACGAGGTTTCTTT. This translates into CASSPAGTGRGFF.

V gene TRBV12-5 combines with J gene TRBJ1-6; D is perhaps TRBD1 (5 bases). V was shortened by 5 bases and J by 7 bases, with 12 bases between the two germline ends. Germline lookup yields CDR1 LGHNT and CDR2 FRNRAP. This CDR3 has 14 amino acids. The CDR3 sequence is CASGPDSINSPLHF. The CDR3 region has the DNA TGTGCTAGTGGTCCTGACAGTATCAATTCACCCCTCCACTTT.

The chain recombines TRBV15 with TRBJ1-1, with TRBD1 as a possible D gene (6 bases). CDR1 is LNHNV, CDR2 YYDKDF, per germline (reference sequence). The CDR3 covers 13 residues. V gave up 2 bases and J gave up 3 bases, with 7 bases separating them. The CDR3 DNA reads TGTGCCACCAGCAGAAGGGGGGACACTGAAGCTTTCTTT. It is translated as CATSRRGDTEAFF.

A single count supports this clone. The gene calls are TRBV28 and TRBJ1-2; unclear D gene. Germline loops: CDR1 MDHEN, CDR2 SYDVKM. Trimming shortened V by 5 bases and J by 8 bases, and 9 bases separated the two germline ends. CDR3 length equals 11 residues. This CDR3 reads CASSPSGGYTF. In nucleotides, the CDR3 is TGTGCCAGCAGTCCTTCGGGCGGCTACACCTTC.

The rearrangement links TRBV10-3 to TRBJ2-7, with 9 bases aligning to TRBD1. Germline CDR1 is ENHRY and CDR2 is SYGVKD. This CDR3 has 14 amino acids. V shed 7 bases and J 4 bases; nucleotides not matched to a gene: 8. As DNA, the CDR3 is TGTGCCATCAAGTTGACAGGGGGAAATTACGAGCAGTACTTC. Translating gives CAIKLTGGNYEQYF.

The chain uses TRBV4-2 and TRBJ2-5; D might be TRBD1 (7 bases). The germline V gene has CDR1 LGHNA and CDR2 YNFKEQ. Trimming shortened V by 1 base and J by 5 bases, and 11 bases separated the two germline ends. This CDR3 region has 14 residues. The CDR3 spells CASSQAGGWETQYF. DNA for the CDR3: TGTGCCAGCAGCCAAGCAGGGGGGTGGGAGACCCAGTACTTC.

The chain links TRBV18 to TRBJ2-1; D uncertain. This CDR3 has 13 amino acids. V lost 8 bases and J 3 bases, leaving 11 bases between the germline ends. Germline CDR1 and CDR2: KGHSH and LQKENI. The CDR3 reads CASRRADYNEQFF. As DNA, the CDR3 is TGTGCCAGCAGAAGGGCAGACTACAATGAGCAGTTCTTC.

The chain recombines TRBV5-5 with TRBJ2-7; TRBD1 matches at 8 bases. V lost 4 bases to trimming and J lost 1 base; unmatched junction nucleotides: 7. CDR3 size: 15 residues. Germline V gives CDR1 SGHKS, CDR2 YYEKEE (reference sequence). Here the CDR3 reads CASSLTRTGSYEQYF. CDR3 DNA: TGTGCCAGCAGCCTCACTCGGACAGGGTCCTACGAGCAGTACTTC.

J is TRBJ2-1 and V is TRBV4-3; 9 nucleotides align to TRBD2. The CDR3 covers 16 residues. V lost 4 bases, J lost 9 bases, and 13 bases stayed unmatched. The germline CDR1 and CDR2 sequences are LGHNA and YSLEER. CDR3 sequence reads: CASSPFMREGPLEQFF. CDR3 in DNA: TGCGCCAGCAGCCCCTTCATGCGGGAGGGCCCTCTTGAGCAGTTCTTC.

The chain has TRBV5-1 and TRBJ2-1, with a possible D match to TRBD2 (5 bases). In germline, CDR1 is SGHRS, CDR2 YFSETQ. Trimming shortened V by 1 base and J by 5 bases, and 7 bases separated the two germline ends. CDR3 size: 13 residues. The CDR3 is CASSLQRNNEQFF. CDR3 sequence (DNA): TGCGCCAGCAGCTTGCAGCGGAACAATGAGCAGTTCTTC.

This chain connects TRBV28 to TRBJ2-1; tentatively, D is TRBD1 or TRBD2 (5 bases each). The CDR3 runs 15 residues. V was trimmed by 5 bases and J by 8 bases, leaving 19 bases between them. Per the germline V gene, CDR1 is MDHEN and CDR2 is SYDVKM. The CDR3 spells CASSLPGAPWDEQFF. The CDR3 bases are TGTGCCAGCAGTCTGCCCGGGGCCCCGTGGGATGAGCAGTTCTTC.

In DNA, the CDR3 is TGTGCCAGCAGCAAAGAGGAAAGTAACCGGACTAGCGGGAGGTACACCGGGGAGCTGTTTTTT. Its protein is CASSKEESNRTSGRYTGELFF. The chain combines TRBV21-1 with TRBJ2-2; the tabulated D call, TRBD2, remains unverified against the DNA. TRBV21-1 is a pseudogene segment. The CDR3 is 21 residues long.